Following are 5 T cell receptor beta chains from one sample sequenced in a study of OX40 agonist ivuxolimab in advanced cancers. The protocol was immunoSEQ multiplex PCR, while the TCRdb copy is restricted to in-frame clones and leaves out a portion. This table has tens of thousands of clones, 92% appearing once. This material consisted of CD4+ or CD8+ T cells sorted from blood, taken in a trial of the OX40 agonist ivuxolimab. The receptors were gathered from an adult with an advanced solid tumor such as melanoma, head and neck, liver or kidney cancer.

The chain employs TRBV11-3 and TRBJ2-5; 8 bases are a match to TRBD2. Looked up from germline, CDR1 is SGHNT and CDR2 is YENEEA. V was pared by 6 bases and J by 2 bases, with 8 bases of the junction left unmatched. The CDR3 is 15 amino acids. CDR3 loop: CASSLWLAGQETQYF. The CDR3 nucleotides read TGTGCCAGCAGTTTATGGCTAGCGGGTCAAGAGACCCAGTACTTC.

The chain joins TRBV29-1 to TRBJ1-1; D gene uncertain. The CDR3 length is 14 residues. V lost 7 bases to trimming and J lost 0 bases, with 15 bases between them. CDR1 is SQVTM and CDR2 is ANQGSEA in the germline V gene. This CDR3 reads CSAEYIYVNTEAFF. The CDR3 DNA reads TGCAGCGCAGAGTATATTTACGTGAACACTGAAGCTTTCTTT.

This clone counts as medium-sized. The V gene is TRBV9, the J gene TRBJ2-3, with D perhaps being TRBD1 or TRBD2 (7 bases each). The V and J ends lost 4 bases and 4 bases respectively, with 19 bases between them. Germline loops: CDR1 SGDLS, CDR2 YYNGEE. This CDR3 has 16 amino acids. The CDR3 reads CASSPDGAGGADTQYF. The CDR3 DNA is TGTGCCAGCAGCCCAGATGGGGCAGGGGGGGCAGATACGCAGTATTTT.

The rearrangement uses TRBV27 and TRBJ2-2; 9 positions match TRBD1. Germline CDR1 MNHEY, CDR2 SMNVEV (reference sequence). The J segment lost 7 bases and the V segment lost 4 bases, leaving 13 bases of the junction unmatched. This CDR3 has 17 residues. As DNA, the CDR3 is TGTGCCAGCAGTTCGGTGGGGTCACAGGGGGCAAACGGGGAGCTGTTTTTT. Its translation: CASSSVGSQGANGELFF.

On this clone itself: At one end the junction does not follow the germline gene, possibly because of a read error. The V call is TRBV7-7, the J call TRBJ2-1; 8 bases match TRBD2. The CDR3 runs 18 residues. The germline V gene encodes CDR1 SSHAT and CDR2 FNYEAQ (reference sequence). In DNA form, the CDR3 reads TGTGCTAGCAGCTTAGCCGGGACTAGGCGAACCTCCTACAATGAGCAGTTCTTC. Translation: CASSLAGTRRTSYNEQFF. Full variable domain (remainder filled in from reference TRBV7-7 and TRBJ2-1): GAGVSQSPRYKVTKRGQDVTLRCDPISSHATLYWYQQALGQGPEFLTYFNYEAQPDKSGLPSDRFSAERPEGSISTLTIQRTEQRDSAMYRCASSLAGTRRTSYNEQFFGPGTRLTVL.